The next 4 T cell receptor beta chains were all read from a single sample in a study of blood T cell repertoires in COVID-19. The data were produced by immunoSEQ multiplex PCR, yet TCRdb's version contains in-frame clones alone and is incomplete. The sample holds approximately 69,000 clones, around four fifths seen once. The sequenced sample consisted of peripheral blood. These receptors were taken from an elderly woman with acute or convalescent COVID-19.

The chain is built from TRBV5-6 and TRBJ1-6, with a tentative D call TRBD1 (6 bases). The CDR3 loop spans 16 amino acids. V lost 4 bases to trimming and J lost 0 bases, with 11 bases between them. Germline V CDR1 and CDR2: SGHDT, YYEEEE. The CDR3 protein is CASSLGANSYNSPLHF. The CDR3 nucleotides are TGTGCCAGCAGCCTGGGGGCGAACTCCTATAATTCACCCCTCCACTTT. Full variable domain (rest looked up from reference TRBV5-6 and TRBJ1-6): DAGVTQSPTHLIKTRGQQVTLRCSPKSGHDTVSWYQQALGQGPQFIFQYYEEEERQRGNFPDRFSGHQFPNYSSELNVNALLLGDSALYLCASSLGANSYNSPLHFGNGTRLTVT.

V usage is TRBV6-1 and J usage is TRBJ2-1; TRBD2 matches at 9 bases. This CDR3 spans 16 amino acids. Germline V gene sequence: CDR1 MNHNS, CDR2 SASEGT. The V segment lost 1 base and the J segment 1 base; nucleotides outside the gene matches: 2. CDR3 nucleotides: TGTGCCAGCAGTGAAGTGGCGGGAGGGTCCTACAATGAGCAGTTCTTC. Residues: CASSEVAGGSYNEQFF.

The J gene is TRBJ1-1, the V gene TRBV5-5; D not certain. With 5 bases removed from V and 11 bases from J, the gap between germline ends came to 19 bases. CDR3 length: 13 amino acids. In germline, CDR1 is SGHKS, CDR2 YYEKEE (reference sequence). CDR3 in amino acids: CASSSAAVSNAFF. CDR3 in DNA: TGTGCCAGCAGTTCGGCGGCTGTATCAAACGCTTTCTTT.

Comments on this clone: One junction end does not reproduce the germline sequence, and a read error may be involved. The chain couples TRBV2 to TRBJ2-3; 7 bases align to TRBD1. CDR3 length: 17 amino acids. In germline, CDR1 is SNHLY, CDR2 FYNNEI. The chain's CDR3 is CASCRDTGTPGTDMQYF. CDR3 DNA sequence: TGTGCCAGCTGCAGAGATACAGGGACGCCCGGGACAGATATGCAGTATTTT.